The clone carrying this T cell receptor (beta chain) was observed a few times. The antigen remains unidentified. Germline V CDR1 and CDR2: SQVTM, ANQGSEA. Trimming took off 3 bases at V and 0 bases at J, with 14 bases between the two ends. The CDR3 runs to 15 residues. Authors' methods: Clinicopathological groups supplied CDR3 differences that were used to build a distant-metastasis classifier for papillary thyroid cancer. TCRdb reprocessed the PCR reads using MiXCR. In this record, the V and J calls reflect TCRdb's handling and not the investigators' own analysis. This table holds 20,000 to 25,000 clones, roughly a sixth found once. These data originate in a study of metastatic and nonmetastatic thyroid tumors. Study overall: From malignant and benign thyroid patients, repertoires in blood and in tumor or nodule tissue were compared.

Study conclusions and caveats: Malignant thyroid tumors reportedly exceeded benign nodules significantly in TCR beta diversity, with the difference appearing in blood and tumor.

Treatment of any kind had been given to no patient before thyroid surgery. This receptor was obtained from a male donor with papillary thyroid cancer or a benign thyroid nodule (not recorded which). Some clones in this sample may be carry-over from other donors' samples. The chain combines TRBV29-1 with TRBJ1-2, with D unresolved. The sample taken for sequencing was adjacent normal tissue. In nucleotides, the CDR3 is TGCAGCGTTGATGCGGCTCCGGGATCTAACTATGGCTACACCTTC. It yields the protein CSVDAAPGSNYGYTF.